Sequencing of this T cell receptor beta chain was carried out in a study of blood T cell repertoires in COVID-19. Overall study context: Collection of acute and convalescent COVID-19 samples took place in the United States, Italy and Spain.

The CDR3 runs to 16 residues. Germline CDR1 is SGHAT and CDR2 is FQNNGV. V shed 6 bases, J shed 2 bases, and the junction held 11 bases outside the gene matches. As processed by the authors: Estimates of nucleated cell counts were drawn from the amplification of reference gene primers. Profiled with immunoSEQ multiplex PCR; TCRdb holds only in-frame clones, not every one. V and J calls and clone size are as listed in that table; D and trimming were resolved from the DNA. The top ten clones hold under 9% of a sample with about 240,000 clones, approximately 86% of them seen once. The sequenced sample consisted of peripheral blood. The chain joins TRBV11-2 to TRBJ2-3, with 7 positions matching TRBD1. The TCR originated in a woman in her 70s with active or convalescent COVID-19. CDR3 DNA sequence: TGTGCCAGCAGGCCTCGTAGGACAGGCGCCACAGATACGCAGTATTTT. Residues: CASRPRRTGATDTQYF. Variable domain in full (rest from reference TRBV11-2 and TRBJ2-3): EAGVAQSPRYKIIEKRQSVAFWCNPISGHATLYWYQQILGQGPKLLIQFQNNGVVDDSQLPKDRFSAERLKGVDSTLKIQPAKLEDSAVYLCASRPRRTGATDTQYFGPGTRLTVL.